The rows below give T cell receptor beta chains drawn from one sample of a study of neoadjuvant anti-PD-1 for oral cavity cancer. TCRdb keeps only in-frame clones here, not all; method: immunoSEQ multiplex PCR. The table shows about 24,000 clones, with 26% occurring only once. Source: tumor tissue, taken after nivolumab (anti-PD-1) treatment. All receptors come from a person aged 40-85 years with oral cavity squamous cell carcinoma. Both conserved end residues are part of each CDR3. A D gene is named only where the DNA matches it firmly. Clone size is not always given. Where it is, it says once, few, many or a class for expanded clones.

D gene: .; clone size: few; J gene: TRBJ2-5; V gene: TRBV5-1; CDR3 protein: CASSLGQGPQYQETQYF; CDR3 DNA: TGCGCCAGCAGCTTGGGGCAGGGTCCTCAGTACCAAGAGACCCAGTACTTC
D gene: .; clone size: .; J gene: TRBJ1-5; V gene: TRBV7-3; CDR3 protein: CASSLNRGNQPQHF; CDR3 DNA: TGTGCCAGCAGCTTGAACAGGGGCAATCAGCCCCAGCATTTT
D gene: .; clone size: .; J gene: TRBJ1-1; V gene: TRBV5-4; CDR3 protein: CASSFSPPAAFF; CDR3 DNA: TGTGCCAGCAGCTTTTCTCCCCCAGCGGCTTTCTTT
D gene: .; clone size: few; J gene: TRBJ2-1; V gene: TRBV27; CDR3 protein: CASSFRDSYNEQFF; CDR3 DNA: TGTGCCAGCAGTTTTAGGGATTCCTACAATGAGCAGTTCTTC
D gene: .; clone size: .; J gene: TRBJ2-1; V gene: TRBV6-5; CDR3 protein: CASSYSRGDNEQFF; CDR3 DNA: TGTGCCAGCAGTTACAGTCGAGGGGACAATGAGCAGTTCTTC
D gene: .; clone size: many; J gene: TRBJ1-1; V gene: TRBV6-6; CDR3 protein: CASSGQTNTEAFF; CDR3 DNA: TGTGCCAGCAGCGGACAAACGAACACTGAAGCTTTCTTT
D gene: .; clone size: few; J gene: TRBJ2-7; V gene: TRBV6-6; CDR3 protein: CASSRGRSSYEQYF; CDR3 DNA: TGTGCCAGCAGCCGAGGACGCAGCTCCTACGAGCAGTACTTC
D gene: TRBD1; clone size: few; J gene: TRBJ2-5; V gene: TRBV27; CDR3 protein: CASRRLTGGAETQYF; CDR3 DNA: TGTGCCAGCAGGCGACTTACAGGGGGCGCCGAGACCCAGTACTTC
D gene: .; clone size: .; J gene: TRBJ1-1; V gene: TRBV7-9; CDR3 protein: CASSLGAFQAFF; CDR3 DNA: TGTGCCAGCAGCTTAGGGGCGTTCCAAGCTTTCTTT
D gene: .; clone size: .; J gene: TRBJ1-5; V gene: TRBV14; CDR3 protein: CASSQDPRQGVGNQPQHF; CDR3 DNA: TGTGCCAGCAGCCAAGATCCCCGGCAGGGCGTAGGCAATCAGCCCCAGCATTTT
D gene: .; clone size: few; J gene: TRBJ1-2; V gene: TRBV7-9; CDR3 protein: CASSLVAPSSYGYTF; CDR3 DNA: TGTGCCAGCAGCTTAGTTGCACCTTCGTCCTATGGCTACACCTTC
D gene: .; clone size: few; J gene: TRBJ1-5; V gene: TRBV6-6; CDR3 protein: CASSWGRNQPQHF; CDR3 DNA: TGTGCCAGCAGTTGGGGGCGCAATCAGCCCCAGCATTTT
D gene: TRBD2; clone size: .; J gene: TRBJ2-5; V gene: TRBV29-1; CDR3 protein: CSALLAADQQTQYF; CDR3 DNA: TGCAGCGCCCTACTAGCGGCAGACCAGCAGACCCAGTACTTC
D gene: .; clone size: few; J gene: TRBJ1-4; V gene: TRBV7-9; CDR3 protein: CASSLDGTRNEKLFF; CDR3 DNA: TGTGCCAGCAGCTTAGATGGGACACGGAATGAAAAACTGTTTTTT
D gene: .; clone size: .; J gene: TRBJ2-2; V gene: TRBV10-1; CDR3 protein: CASSEGGTGELFF; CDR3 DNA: TGCGCCAGCAGTGAGGGGGGGACCGGGGAGCTGTTTTTT
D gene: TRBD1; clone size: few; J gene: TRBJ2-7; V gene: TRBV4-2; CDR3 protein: CASSVRDRGGEQYF; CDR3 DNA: TGTGCCAGCAGCGTCCGGGACAGGGGGGGCGAGCAGTACTTC
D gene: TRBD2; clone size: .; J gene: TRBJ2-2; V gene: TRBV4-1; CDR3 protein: CASSQAVLSGSMSGELFF; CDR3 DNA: TGCGCCAGCAGCCAAGCGGTTTTGAGCGGGAGCATGAGTGGGGAGCTGTTTTTT